This T cell receptor beta chain stems from a study of blood T cell repertoires in COVID-19. V was cut by 1 base and J by 8 bases, with 11 bases left in between. Germline V CDR1 and CDR2: SEHNR, FQNEAQ (reference sequence). CDR3 size: 14 residues. Generated by immunoSEQ multiplex PCR, the TCRdb table keeps only in-frame clones and is missing some. The data show roughly 330,000 clones, around 87% seen once. The sequenced material came from PBMCs or T cells enriched from blood (not recorded which). This TCR derives from a woman aged 25 to 39 who had recovered from COVID-19. This sequence joins TRBV7-9 and TRBJ1-4, with TRBD1 as a possible D gene (6 bases). The chain's CDR3 is CASSLDRAREKLFF. The CDR3 nucleotides are TGTGCCAGCAGCTTAGACAGGGCGAGGGAAAAACTGTTTTTT.